The 11 T cell receptor beta chains below come from one sample, sequenced in a study of cytomegalovirus exposure and HLA in healthy donors. PCR used 60 Vbeta primers and 13 Jbeta primers. This table comes from immunoSEQ multiplex PCR, and its TCRdb copy is limited to in-frame clones, with some not included. This specimen shows approximately 50,000 clones; the ten leading clones hold about 2.3%. The sequencing sample was made of PBMCs. The receptor set was obtained from a female donor in good health and CMV-seronegative.

The chain uses TRBV7-9 and TRBJ1-5; D uncertain. The V gene lost 5 bases and the J gene lost 0 bases, with 11 bases spanning the gap. The CDR3 is made up of 15 amino acids. CDR1 and CDR2 from the germline V gene are SEHNR and FQNEAQ (reference sequence). The CDR3 spells CASSPAGVSNQPQHF. The DNA of the CDR3 is TGTGCCAGCAGCCCCGCGGGAGTTAGCAATCAGCCCCAGCATTTT.

The chain links TRBV6-5 to TRBJ2-7; tentatively, D is TRBD1 (6 bases). Germline-derived CDR1 and CDR2 are MNHEY and SVGAGI. The CDR3 has 15 residues. V was cut by 0 bases and J by 0 bases, with 9 bases left in between. The CDR3 DNA sequence: TGTGCCAGCAGTTACTCCTGGGACAACTCCTACGAGCAGTACTTC. It yields the protein CASSYSWDNSYEQYF.

This chain connects TRBV19 to TRBJ1-2, with D perhaps TRBD1 (5 bases). V shed 0 bases and J shed 3 bases, with 11 bases lying between them. CDR1 and CDR2 from the germline V gene are LNHDA and SQIVND (reference sequence). This CDR3 is 15 amino acids long. CDR3 DNA sequence: TGTGCCAGTAGTATAGATCGAACAGGTGACTATGGCTACACCTTC. This encodes CASSIDRTGDYGYTF.

V and J are TRBV30 and TRBJ2-1; 11 nucleotides match TRBD2. The CDR3 length is 16 residues. The junction had 7 bases not matched to a gene; V was cut back by 2 bases and J by 4 bases. Germline V gene sequence: CDR1 GTSNPN, CDR2 SVGIG (reference sequence). The DNA of the CDR3 is TGTGCCTGGAGTCAAGGCCTAGCGGGGGGTTACAATGAGCAGTTCTTC. Its translation: CAWSQGLAGGYNEQFF.

This chain links TRBV13 with TRBJ2-5; D might be TRBD2 (5 bases). V lost 4 bases and J lost 0, with 24 bases in between. Germline CDR1 reads PRHDT; CDR2 reads FYEKMQ (reference sequence). This CDR3 has 19 residues. CDR3 in amino acids: CASSSEMGIGLINQETQYF. In nucleotides, the CDR3 is TGTGCCAGCAGCTCCGAAATGGGGATAGGACTGATTAACCAAGAGACCCAGTACTTC.

The chain is built from TRBV6-5 and TRBJ2-2, with D perhaps matching TRBD2 (7 bases). This CDR3 has 16 amino acids. The V gene's germline CDR1 is MNHEY and CDR2 SVGAGI. V lost 4 bases and J 1 base, leaving 13 bases between the germline ends. In DNA, the CDR3 is TGTGCCAGCAGTTCCCCGAGGGGGGGGAACACCGGGGAGCTGTTTTTT. It translates to CASSSPRGGNTGELFF.

The chain carries TRBV7-9 and TRBJ1-5; D is undetermined. V was shortened by 1 base and J by 1 base, with 11 bases between the two germline ends. Germline CDR1 and CDR2: SEHNR and FQNEAQ (reference sequence). The CDR3 totals 16 residues. DNA of the CDR3: TGTGCCAGCAGCTTAGGGGCGGGTAGCAGCAATCAGCCCCAGCATTTT. Amino acids: CASSLGAGSSNQPQHF.

The CDR3 DNA reads as TGTGCCAGCAGACCAACGGGGACAGGGAAAGAGCAGTACTTC. Protein sequence: CASRPTGTGKEQYF. V gene TRBV7-2 combines with J gene TRBJ2-7; 9 positions agree with TRBD1. J was trimmed by 7 bases and V by 6 bases; bases with no gene match: 10. The CDR3 has 14 residues. Per the germline V gene, CDR1 is SGHTA and CDR2 is FQGNSA.

The chain combines TRBV6-5 with TRBJ1-2; 10 bases align to TRBD1. V lost 5 bases, J lost 8 bases, and 8 bases stayed unmatched. The CDR3 has 14 amino acids. CDR1 is MNHEY and CDR2 is SVGAGI in the germline V gene. Written as DNA, the CDR3 is TGTGCCAGCAGTCCACGACAGGGGGCGGGAGGCTACACCTTC. This gives the protein CASSPRQGAGGYTF.

The chain joins TRBV4-2 to TRBJ2-7; no definite D call. V dropped 0 bases and J dropped 3 bases, with 9 bases sitting between them. Germline assignment: CDR1 LGHNA and CDR2 YNFKEQ. The CDR3 is 14 amino acids. The CDR3 reads CASSQEYGDYEQYF. Written as DNA, the CDR3 is TGTGCCAGCAGCCAAGAGTACGGAGACTACGAGCAGTACTTC.

The chain employs TRBV6-5 and TRBJ2-7; TRBD2 agrees at 12 bases. CDR3 size: 14 residues. Germline V lookup: CDR1 MNHEY, CDR2 SVGAGI. V shed 6 bases and J 7 bases; nucleotides not matched to a gene: 7. The CDR3 region is CASRRLAGDREQYF. The CDR3 coding sequence is TGTGCCAGCAGGCGACTAGCGGGGGATAGGGAGCAGTACTTC.